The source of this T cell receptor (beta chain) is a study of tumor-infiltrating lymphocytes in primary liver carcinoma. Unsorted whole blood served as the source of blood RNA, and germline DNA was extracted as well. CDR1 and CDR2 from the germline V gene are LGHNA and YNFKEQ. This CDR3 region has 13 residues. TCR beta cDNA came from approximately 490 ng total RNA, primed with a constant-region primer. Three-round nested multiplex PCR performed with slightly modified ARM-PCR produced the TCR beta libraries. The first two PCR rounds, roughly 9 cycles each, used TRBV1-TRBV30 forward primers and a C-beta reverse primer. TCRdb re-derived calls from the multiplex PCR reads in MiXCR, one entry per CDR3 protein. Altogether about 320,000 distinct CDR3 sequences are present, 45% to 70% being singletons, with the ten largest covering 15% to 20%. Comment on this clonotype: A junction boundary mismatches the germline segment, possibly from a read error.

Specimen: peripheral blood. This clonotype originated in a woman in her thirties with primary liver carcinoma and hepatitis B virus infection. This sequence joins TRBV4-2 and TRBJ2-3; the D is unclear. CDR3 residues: CASNQVYADTQYF. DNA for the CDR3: TGTGCCAGCAACCAGGTCTACGCAGATACGCAATATTTT.